The 16 T cell receptor beta chains listed next were all sequenced from one sample in a study of OX40 agonist ivuxolimab in advanced cancers. Measured with immunoSEQ multiplex PCR; TCRdb has only the in-frame clones, and not every one. The table includes more than 45,000 clones, less than 85% detected once. The sample here was CD4+ or CD8+ T cells sorted from blood, taken in a trial of the OX40 agonist ivuxolimab. The receptors were gathered from an adult with an advanced solid tumor such as melanoma, head and neck, liver or kidney cancer.

The rearrangement joins TRBV5-4 to TRBJ1-3, with no clear D. CDR1 and CDR2 from the germline V gene are SGHNT and YYREEE (reference sequence). The CDR3 length is 15 residues. Trimming left V 4 bases short and J 0 bases short, with 11 bases between. CDR3 protein: CASSQESRSGNTIYF. CDR3 sequence (DNA): TGTGCCAGCAGCCAGGAGTCTCGCTCTGGAAACACCATATATTTT.

There are a few counts of this clone. The V and J genes are TRBV5-4 and TRBJ1-1; tentative D call: TRBD1 (5 bases). V lost 4 bases to trimming and J lost 3 bases, with 16 bases between them. This CDR3 is built from 15 residues. Looked up from germline, CDR1 is SGHNT and CDR2 is YYREEE (reference sequence). CDR3 amino acids: CASSPRRGPYTEAFF. The CDR3 region has the DNA TGTGCCAGCAGCCCCAGGCGGGGACCCTACACTGAAGCTTTCTTT.

This sequence joins TRBV5-4 and TRBJ1-1; possible D gene TRBD1, 5 bases. V was shortened by 4 bases and J by 1 base, with 8 bases between the two germline ends. CDR3 length: 13 residues. Germline lookup yields CDR1 SGHNT and CDR2 YYREEE (reference sequence). The CDR3 region is CASSPDTNTEAFF. The CDR3 DNA is TGTGCCAGCAGCCCGGACACGAACACTGAAGCTTTCTTT.

Worth noting for this clone: This CDR3 is also generated by other DNA sequences in the sample. The rearrangement uses TRBV7-9 and TRBJ2-5, with D uncertain. V was cut by 1 base and J by 3 bases, with 3 bases left in between. This CDR3 contains 12 residues. The germline V gene has CDR1 SEHNR and CDR2 FQNEAQ (reference sequence). The CDR3 DNA follows: TGTGCCAGCAGCTTAGAAGAAGAGACCCAGTACTTC. This codes for CASSLEEETQYF. The variable domain in full, completed from reference TRBV7-9 and TRBJ2-5, reads DTGVSQNPRHKITKRGQNVTFRCDPISEHNRLYWYRQTLGQGPEFLTYFQNEAQLEKSRLLSDRFSAERPKGSFSTLEIQRTEQGDSAMYLCASSLEEETQYFGPGTRLLVL.

The CDR3 sequence is CASWEGSQPQHF. CDR3 in DNA: TGTGCCAGCTGGGAAGGGAGCCAGCCCCAGCATTTT. J is TRBJ1-5 and V is TRBV28; D gene uncertain. The germline CDR1 and CDR2 sequences are MDHEN and SYDVKM. CDR3 length: 12 residues. The V end was cut by 8 bases, the J end by 7 bases, with 12 bases between.

This chain links TRBV6-1 with TRBJ2-1; no definite D call. The V gene lost 6 bases and the J gene lost 3 bases, with 15 bases spanning the gap. The CDR3 loop spans 15 amino acids. CDR1 and CDR2 from the germline V gene are MNHNS and SASEGT. This chain's CDR3 is CASRGTSWNYNEQFF. The DNA for the CDR3 is TGTGCCAGCAGGGGAACAAGTTGGAACTACAATGAGCAGTTCTTC.

The rearrangement joins TRBV7-2 to TRBJ2-1; 9 positions agree with TRBD2. The CDR3 is made up of 16 amino acids. Germline-derived CDR1 and CDR2 are SGHTA and FQGNSA. V lost 7 bases to trimming and J lost 7 bases; unmatched junction nucleotides: 14. The chain's CDR3 is CASTPRRLAGTNEQFF. The CDR3 DNA reads TGTGCCAGCACCCCGCGGCGGCTAGCGGGGACGAATGAGCAGTTCTTC.

Only a few counts were recorded for this clone. The chain joins TRBV5-4 to TRBJ2-2; D gene unclear. V was clipped by 1 base and J by 0 bases, with 10 bases between them. Per germline, CDR1 SGHNT and CDR2 YYREEE (reference sequence). This CDR3 has 16 amino acids. The CDR3 protein is CASSLWGRANTGELFF. The DNA for the CDR3 is TGTGCCAGCAGCTTGTGGGGTCGAGCGAACACCGGGGAGCTGTTTTTT.

This clone was detected only a few times. The chain is built from TRBV21-1 and TRBJ1-3. TRBV21-1 constitutes a pseudogene. The CDR3 runs 11 residues. This CDR3 reads CASSKAMRGSF. The CDR3 nucleotides are TGTGCCAGCAGCAAAGCAATGAGAGGCTCCTTT.

The chain uses TRBV9 and TRBJ2-3; D not resolved. The V end lost 4 bases, the J end lost 1 base, and 1 base lay between the germline ends. This CDR3 spans 11 amino acids. CDR1 and CDR2 from the germline V gene are SGDLS and YYNGEE. Here the CDR3 DNA reads TGTGCCAGCAGCCGCACAGATACGCAGTATTTT. It specifies CASSRTDTQYF.

The CDR3 loop is CASSSNQNIQYF. In DNA, the CDR3 is TGTGCCAGCAGCTCCAACCAAAACATTCAGTACTTC. This rearrangement joins TRBV5-4 to TRBJ2-4, with D unclear. The CDR3 covers 12 residues. V dropped 3 bases and J dropped 5 bases, with 6 bases sitting between them. CDR1 SGHNT and CDR2 YYREEE come from the germline V gene (reference sequence). Together with reference TRBV5-4 and TRBJ2-4, the CDR3 gives the full variable domain: ETGVTQSPTHLIKTRGQQVTLRCSSQSGHNTVSWYQQALGQGPQFIFQYYREEENGRGNFPPRFSGLQFPNYSSELNVNALELDDSALYLCASSSNQNIQYFGAGTRLSVL.

The genes are TRBV27 and TRBJ1-2; possibly TRBD1 for D (5 bases). The V end was cut by 10 bases, the J end by 0 bases, with 9 bases between. The germline V gene encodes CDR1 MNHEY and CDR2 SMNVEV (reference sequence). The CDR3 extends over 12 amino acids. CDR3 loop: CATGTSNYGYTF. The CDR3, as DNA: TGTGCCACGGGGACCTCTAACTATGGCTACACCTTC.

V and J are TRBV9 and TRBJ2-1; tentatively, D is TRBD1 or TRBD2 (6 bases each). V dropped 1 base and J dropped 10 bases, with 12 bases sitting between them. Germline V lookup: CDR1 SGDLS, CDR2 YYNGEE. This CDR3 region has 13 residues. The chain's CDR3 is CASSVILGGEQFF. CDR3 coding DNA: TGTGCCAGCAGCGTAATTTTAGGGGGGGAGCAGTTCTTC.

V usage is TRBV9 and J usage is TRBJ2-3, with D possibly TRBD2 on 6 matching bases. The CDR3 is 15 amino acids. The germline gives CDR1 SGDLS, CDR2 YYNGEE. V was pared by 6 bases and J by 0 bases, with 14 bases between. CDR3 in DNA: TGTGCCAGCACTCCAAGCGGGTCTAGCACAGATACGCAGTATTTT. This sequence encodes CASTPSGSSTDTQYF.

This clone turned up a few times. The chain carries TRBV4-2 and TRBJ1-6, with D possibly matching TRBD1 (6 bases). Looked up from germline, CDR1 is LGHNA and CDR2 is YNFKEQ. V was shortened by 3 bases and J by 7 bases, with 19 bases between the two germline ends. This CDR3 is 17 amino acids long. The CDR3 DNA reads as TGTGCCAGCAGCCACCCGGTCAGGGGTAGGAACAATTCACCCCTCCACTTT. This sequence encodes CASSHPVRGRNNSPLHF.

The chain is built from TRBV5-8 and TRBJ2-3, with 10 bases identical to TRBD2. CDR1 is SGHTS and CDR2 is YDEGEE in the germline V gene. The CDR3 sequence is 14 residues long. Trimming removed 5 bases from V and 3 bases from J; junction bases left unmatched: 3. CDR3 DNA sequence: TGTGCCAGCAGTCCGGGACTAGCGACAGATACGCAGTATTTT. Translation gives CASSPGLATDTQYF.